The sequence of this T cell receptor (beta chain) was determined in a study of blood T cell repertoires in COVID-19. Study summary: Whether acute or convalescent, the COVID-19 samples came from the United States, Italy and Spain. In each case, the material was cDNA or gDNA derived from T cells, B-cell-depleted T cells, or PBMCs.

CDR3 size: 18 residues. Looked up from germline, CDR1 is SGHRS and CDR2 is YFSETQ. V lost 3 bases and J 3 bases, leaving 23 bases between the germline ends. Original processing methods: From reference gene primer amplification, estimates of nucleated cell counts were derived. The repertoire was sequenced with immunoSEQ multiplex PCR; TCRdb's copy has only in-frame clones and lacks some. That table furnishes V, J and clone size, whereas the DNA furnished D and trimming. The repertoire holds some 300,000 clones, with around 89% as singletons. The chain couples TRBV5-1 to TRBJ2-3, with D possibly TRBD1 on 7 matching bases. Sequencing was carried out using peripheral blood. The clonotype comes from a woman between 50 and 59 years old with COVID-19, enrolled during active disease. CDR3 nucleotides: TGCGCCAGCAGCTCTTACAGGGGATTTAGCGGAGATACAGATACGCAGTATTTT. It codes for CASSSYRGFSGDTDTQYF.